This T cell receptor beta chain was documented in a study of blood T cell repertoires in COVID-19. The overall study: PBMCs, B-cell-depleted T cells, or T cells were the source of the cDNA or gDNA that made up the material.

This clone is a singleton in its sample. Assay: immunoSEQ multiplex PCR; the TCRdb copy retains only in-frame clones and omits some. The sample has 240,000 or so clones, roughly 80% seen once. Germline CDR1 is PRHDT and CDR2 is FYEKMQ (reference sequence). The CDR3 sequence is 15 residues long. Trimming left V 5 bases short and J 0 bases short, with 11 bases between. The V and J genes are TRBV13 and TRBJ2-1; TRBD1 might be the D (6 bases). The material sequenced was peripheral blood. The origin of this receptor is a young woman with acute or convalescent COVID-19. The CDR3 region has the DNA TGTGCCAGCAGCCGAGCGGACAGCTCCTACAATGAGCAGTTCTTC. Its translation is CASSRADSSYNEQFF.